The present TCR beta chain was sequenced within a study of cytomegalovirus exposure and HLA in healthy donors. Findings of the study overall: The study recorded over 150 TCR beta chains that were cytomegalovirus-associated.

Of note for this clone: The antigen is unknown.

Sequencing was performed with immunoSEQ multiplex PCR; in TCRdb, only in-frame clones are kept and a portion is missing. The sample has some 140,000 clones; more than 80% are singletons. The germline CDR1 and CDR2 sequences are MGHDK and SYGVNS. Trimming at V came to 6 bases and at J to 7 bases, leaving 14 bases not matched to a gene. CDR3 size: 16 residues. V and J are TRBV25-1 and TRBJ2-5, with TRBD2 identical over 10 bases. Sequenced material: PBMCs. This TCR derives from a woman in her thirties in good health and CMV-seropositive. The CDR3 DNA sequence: TGTGCCAGCAGAGAAGGATGGACTAGCGGTTCGGGGACCCAGTACTTC. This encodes CASREGWTSGSGTQYF.